This T cell receptor beta chain was recovered during a study of PD-1 blockade in classical Hodgkin lymphoma. Study-level findings and limits: By C4D1, CD4+ diversity increased significantly, especially in complete responders.

This CDR3 is built from 13 residues. Per germline, CDR1 SNHLY and CDR2 FYNNEI. V was clipped by 10 bases and J by 4 bases, with 13 bases between them. In regard to this clone: Its cognate antigen is unknown.

The assay was immunoSEQ multiplex PCR, and TCRdb's table has in-frame clones only and misses some. The sample includes around 11,000 clones, approximately 81% of them seen just once. Described time point: cycle 4 day 1 (C4D1), after less than 7 weeks of nivolumab. After autologous stem cell transplantation all patients relapsed, and prior brentuximab vedotin exposure differed between cohorts. Isolation of CD4+ T cells from thawed PBMCs was performed by magnetic negative selection. This chain uses TRBV2 with TRBJ1-4, with D possibly matching TRBD1 (6 bases). The source was CD4+ T cells from blood, collected before the fourth cycle of nivolumab. This TCR derives from a human donor with classical Hodgkin lymphoma. CDR3 sequence (DNA): TGTGCCACCCACGAGGGGGGTAATGAAAAACTGTTTTTT. Translated, it gives CATHEGGNEKLFF.